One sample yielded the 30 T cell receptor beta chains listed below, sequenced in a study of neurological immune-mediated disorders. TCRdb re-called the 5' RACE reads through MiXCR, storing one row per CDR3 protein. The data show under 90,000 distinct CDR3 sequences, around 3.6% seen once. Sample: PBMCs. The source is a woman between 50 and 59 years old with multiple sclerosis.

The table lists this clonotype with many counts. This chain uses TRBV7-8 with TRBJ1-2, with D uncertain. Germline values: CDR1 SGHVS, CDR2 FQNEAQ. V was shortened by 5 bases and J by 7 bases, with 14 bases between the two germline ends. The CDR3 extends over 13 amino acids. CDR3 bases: TGTGCCAGCAGCCCGGCCATCTCGAGTGGCTACACCTTC. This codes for CASSPAISSGYTF.

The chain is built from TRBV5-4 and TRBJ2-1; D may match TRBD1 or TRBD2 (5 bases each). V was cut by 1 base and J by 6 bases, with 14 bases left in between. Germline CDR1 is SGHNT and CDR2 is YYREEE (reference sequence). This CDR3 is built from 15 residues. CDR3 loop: CASSLSGQSRNEQFF. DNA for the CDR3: TGTGCCAGCAGCTTGTCGGGGCAGTCCCGCAATGAGCAGTTCTTC.

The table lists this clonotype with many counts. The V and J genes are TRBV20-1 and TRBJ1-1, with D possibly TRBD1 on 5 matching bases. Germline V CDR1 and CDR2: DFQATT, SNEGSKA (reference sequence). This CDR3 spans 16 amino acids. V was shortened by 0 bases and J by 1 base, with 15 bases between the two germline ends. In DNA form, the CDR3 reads TGCAGTGCTAGAGATGGGGCAAGGCGGGGGAACACTGAAGCTTTCTTT. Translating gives CSARDGARRGNTEAFF.

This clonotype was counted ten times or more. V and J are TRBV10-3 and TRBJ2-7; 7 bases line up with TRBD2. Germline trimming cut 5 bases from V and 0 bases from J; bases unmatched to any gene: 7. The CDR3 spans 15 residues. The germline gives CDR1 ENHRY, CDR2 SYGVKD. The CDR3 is CAISPRSGGSYEQYF. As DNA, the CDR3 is TGTGCCATCAGTCCCCGATCGGGGGGCTCCTACGAGCAGTACTTC.

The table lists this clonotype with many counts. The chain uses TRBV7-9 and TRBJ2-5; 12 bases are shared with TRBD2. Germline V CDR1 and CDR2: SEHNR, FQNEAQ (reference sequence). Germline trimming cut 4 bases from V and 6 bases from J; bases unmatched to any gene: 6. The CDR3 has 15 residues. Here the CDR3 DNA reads TGTGCCAGCAGCTCACCCGGGACTAGCGGGCAGACCCAGTACTTC. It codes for CASSSPGTSGQTQYF.

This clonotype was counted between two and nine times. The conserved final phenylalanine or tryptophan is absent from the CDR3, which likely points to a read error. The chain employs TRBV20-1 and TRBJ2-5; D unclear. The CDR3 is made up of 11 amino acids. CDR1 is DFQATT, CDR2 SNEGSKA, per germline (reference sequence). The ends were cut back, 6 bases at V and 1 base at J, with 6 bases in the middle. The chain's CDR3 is CSAIVQETQYN. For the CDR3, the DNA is TGCAGTGCAATAGTCCAAGAGACCCAGTACAAC.

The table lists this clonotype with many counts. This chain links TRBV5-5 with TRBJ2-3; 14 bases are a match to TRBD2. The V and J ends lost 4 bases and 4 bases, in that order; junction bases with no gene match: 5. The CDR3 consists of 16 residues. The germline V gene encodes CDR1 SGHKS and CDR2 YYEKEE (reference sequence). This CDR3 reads CASSPPTSGGADTQYF. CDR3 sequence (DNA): TGTGCCAGCAGCCCCCCGACTAGCGGGGGGGCAGATACGCAGTATTTT.

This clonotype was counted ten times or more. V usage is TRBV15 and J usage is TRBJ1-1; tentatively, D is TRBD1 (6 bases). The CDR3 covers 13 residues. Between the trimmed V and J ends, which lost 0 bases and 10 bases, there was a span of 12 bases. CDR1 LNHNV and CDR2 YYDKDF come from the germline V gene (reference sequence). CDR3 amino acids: CATSREGGGSAFF. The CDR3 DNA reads TGTGCCACCAGCAGAGAAGGGGGGGGCTCAGCTTTCTTT. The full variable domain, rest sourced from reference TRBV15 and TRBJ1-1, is DAMVIQNPRYQVTQFGKPVTLSCSQTLNHNVMYWYQQKSSQAPKLLFHYYDKDFNNEADTPDNFQSRRPNTSFCFLDIRSPGLGDTAMYLCATSREGGGSAFFGQGTRLTVV.

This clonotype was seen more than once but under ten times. DNA for the CDR3: TGTGCCAGCTCACCGGACAGGGTGGGCGAGCAGTACTTC. Translated, it gives CASSPDRVGEQYF. V is TRBV18 and J is TRBJ2-7; TRBD1 matches at 8 bases. Germline V gives CDR1 KGHSH, CDR2 LQKENI. The CDR3 loop spans 13 amino acids. The J segment lost 6 bases and the V segment lost 3 bases, leaving 4 bases of the junction unmatched.

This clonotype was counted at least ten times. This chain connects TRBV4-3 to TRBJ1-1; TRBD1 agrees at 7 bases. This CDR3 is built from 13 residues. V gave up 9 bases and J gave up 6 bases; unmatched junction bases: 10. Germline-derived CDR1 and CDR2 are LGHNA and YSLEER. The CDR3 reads CASSQGRYAEAFF. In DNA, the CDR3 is TGCGCCAGTTCACAGGGGCGGTACGCTGAAGCTTTCTTT.

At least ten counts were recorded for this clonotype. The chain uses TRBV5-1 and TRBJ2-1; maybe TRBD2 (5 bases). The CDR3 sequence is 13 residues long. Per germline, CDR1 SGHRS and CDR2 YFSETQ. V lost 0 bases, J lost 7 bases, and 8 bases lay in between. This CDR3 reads CASSLGTGNEQFF. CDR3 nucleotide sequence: TGCGCCAGCAGCTTGGGGACGGGGAATGAGCAGTTCTTC.

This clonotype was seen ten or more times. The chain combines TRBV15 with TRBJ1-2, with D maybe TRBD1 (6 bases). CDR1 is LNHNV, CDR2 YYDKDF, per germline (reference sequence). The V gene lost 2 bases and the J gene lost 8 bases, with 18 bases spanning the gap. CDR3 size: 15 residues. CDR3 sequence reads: CATSRRTVSVRGYTF. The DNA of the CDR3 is TGTGCCACCAGCAGAAGGACAGTTAGTGTAAGGGGCTACACCTTC.

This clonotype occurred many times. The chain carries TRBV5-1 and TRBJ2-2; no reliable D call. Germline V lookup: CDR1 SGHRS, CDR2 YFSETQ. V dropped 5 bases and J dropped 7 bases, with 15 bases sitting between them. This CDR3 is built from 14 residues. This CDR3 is CASSRTAIGGELFF. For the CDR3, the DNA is TGCGCCAGCAGTCGGACCGCTATAGGCGGGGAGCTGTTTTTT.

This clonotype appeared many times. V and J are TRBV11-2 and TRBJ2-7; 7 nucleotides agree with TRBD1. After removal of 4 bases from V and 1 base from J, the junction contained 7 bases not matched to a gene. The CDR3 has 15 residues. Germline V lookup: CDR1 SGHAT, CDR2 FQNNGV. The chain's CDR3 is CASSSARDRSYEQYF. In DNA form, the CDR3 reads TGTGCCAGCAGCTCCGCCCGGGACAGATCCTACGAGCAGTACTTC.

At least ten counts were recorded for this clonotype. The CDR3 bases are TGTGCCAGCGGCAGACAGGGGTCGAACACTGAAGCTTTCTTT. Amino acids: CASGRQGSNTEAFF. The J gene is TRBJ1-1, the V gene TRBV6-2 or TRBV6-3; 8 bases are a match to TRBD1. Germline loops: CDR1 MNHEY, CDR2 SVGEGT. CDR3 length: 14 residues. The V gene end was trimmed by 8 bases and the J gene end by 1 base; junction bases not matched to a gene: 6.

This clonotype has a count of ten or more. The CDR3 sequence is CSARVEGNQPQHF. Written as DNA, the CDR3 is TGCAGTGCTAGAGTTGAGGGCAATCAGCCCCAGCATTTT. The chain links TRBV20-1 to TRBJ1-5, with D unclear. This CDR3 is built from 13 residues. V lost 1 base and J 2 bases, leaving 6 bases between the germline ends. Germline V CDR1 and CDR2: DFQATT, SNEGSKA (reference sequence).

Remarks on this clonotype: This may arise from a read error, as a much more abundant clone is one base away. This CDR3 reads CATSRVRKNTGELFF. CDR3 sequence (DNA): TGTGCCACCAGCAGAGTACGAAAGAACACCGGGGAGCTGTTTTTT. This sequence joins TRBV15 and TRBJ2-2; no clear D gene. Germline CDR1 reads LNHNV; CDR2 reads YYDKDF (reference sequence). The CDR3 extends over 15 amino acids. Trimming removed 1 base from V and 1 base from J, with 7 bases in between.

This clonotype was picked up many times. CDR3 loop: CASSLARTGEFF. The DNA for the CDR3 is TGTGCCAGCAGCTTAGCCAGGACAGGGGAGTTCTTC. The chain recombines TRBV7-9 with TRBJ2-1; 9 bases match TRBD1. V was pared by 0 bases and J by 14 bases, with 2 bases of the junction left unmatched. The CDR3 totals 12 residues. Germline CDR1 is SEHNR and CDR2 is FQNEAQ (reference sequence).

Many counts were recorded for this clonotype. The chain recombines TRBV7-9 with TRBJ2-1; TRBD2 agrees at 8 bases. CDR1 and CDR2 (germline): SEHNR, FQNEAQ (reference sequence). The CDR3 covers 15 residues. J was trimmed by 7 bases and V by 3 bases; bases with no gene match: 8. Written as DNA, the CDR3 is TGTGCCAGCAGCTTCCAGCGGGCTAGCGGGAATGAGCAGTTCTTC. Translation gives CASSFQRASGNEQFF.

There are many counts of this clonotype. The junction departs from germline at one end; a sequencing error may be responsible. This CDR3 is CASSLGGTAQETQYF. The DNA of the CDR3 is TGTGCTAGCAGCTTGGGAGGGACAGCCCAAGAGACCCAGTACTTC. The V call is TRBV7-7, the J call TRBJ2-5; D is perhaps TRBD1 or TRBD2 (7 bases each). Germline V gene data show CDR1 as SSHAT and CDR2 as FNYEAQ (reference sequence). The CDR3 is 15 residues long.

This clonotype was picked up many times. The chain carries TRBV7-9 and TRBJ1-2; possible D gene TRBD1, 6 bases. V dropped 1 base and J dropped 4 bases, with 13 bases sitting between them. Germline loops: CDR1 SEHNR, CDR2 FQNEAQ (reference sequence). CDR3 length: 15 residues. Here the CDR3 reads CASSLDLRGPYGYTF. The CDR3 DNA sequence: TGTGCCAGCAGCTTAGACCTGCGGGGGCCCTATGGCTACACCTTC.

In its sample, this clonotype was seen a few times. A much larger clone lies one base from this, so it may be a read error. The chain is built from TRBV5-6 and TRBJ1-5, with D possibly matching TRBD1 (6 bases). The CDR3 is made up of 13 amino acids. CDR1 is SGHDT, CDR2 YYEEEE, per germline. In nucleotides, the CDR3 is TGTGCCAGCAGCACAGGGTCGGGTCAGCACCAGCATTTT. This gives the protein CASSTGSGQHQHF. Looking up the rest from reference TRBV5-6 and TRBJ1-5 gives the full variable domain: DAGVTQSPTHLIKTRGQQVTLRCSPKSGHDTVSWYQQALGQGPQFIFQYYEEEERQRGNFPDRFSGHQFPNYSSELNVNALLLGDSALYLCASSTGSGQHQHFGDGTRLSIL.

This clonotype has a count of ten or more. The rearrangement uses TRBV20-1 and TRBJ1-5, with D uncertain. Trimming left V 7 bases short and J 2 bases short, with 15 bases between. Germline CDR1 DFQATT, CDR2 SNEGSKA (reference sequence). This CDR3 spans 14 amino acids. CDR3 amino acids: CSVTRATGNQPQHF. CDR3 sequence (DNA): TGCAGTGTTACGCGAGCGACGGGCAATCAGCCCCAGCATTTT.

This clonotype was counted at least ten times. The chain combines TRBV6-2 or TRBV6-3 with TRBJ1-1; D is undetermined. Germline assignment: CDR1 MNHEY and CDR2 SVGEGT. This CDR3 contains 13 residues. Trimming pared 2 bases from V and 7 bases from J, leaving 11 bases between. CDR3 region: CASSYKGAFEAFF. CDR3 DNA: TGTGCCAGCAGTTACAAGGGCGCCTTTGAAGCTTTCTTT.

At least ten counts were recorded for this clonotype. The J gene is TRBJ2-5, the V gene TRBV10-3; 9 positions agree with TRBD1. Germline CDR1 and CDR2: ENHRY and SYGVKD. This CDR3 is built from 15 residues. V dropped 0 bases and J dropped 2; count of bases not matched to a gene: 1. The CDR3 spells CAISESGTGQETQYF. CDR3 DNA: TGTGCCATCAGTGAGTCGGGGACAGGGCAAGAGACCCAGTACTTC.

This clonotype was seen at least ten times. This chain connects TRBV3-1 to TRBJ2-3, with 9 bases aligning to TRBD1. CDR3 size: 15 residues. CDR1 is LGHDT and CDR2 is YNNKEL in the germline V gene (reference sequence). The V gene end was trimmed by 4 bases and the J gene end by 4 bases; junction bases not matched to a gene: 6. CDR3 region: CASSRRQGGADTQYF. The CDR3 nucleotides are TGTGCCAGCAGCCGCCGACAGGGGGGGGCAGATACGCAGTATTTT.

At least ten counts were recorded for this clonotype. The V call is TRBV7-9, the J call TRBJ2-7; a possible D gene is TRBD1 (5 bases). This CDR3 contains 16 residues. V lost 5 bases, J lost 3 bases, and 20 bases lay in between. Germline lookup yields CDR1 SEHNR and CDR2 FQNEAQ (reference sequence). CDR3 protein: CASSQSRTPDNYEQYF. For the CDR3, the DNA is TGTGCCAGCAGCCAGTCCCGGACACCGGATAACTACGAGCAGTACTTC.

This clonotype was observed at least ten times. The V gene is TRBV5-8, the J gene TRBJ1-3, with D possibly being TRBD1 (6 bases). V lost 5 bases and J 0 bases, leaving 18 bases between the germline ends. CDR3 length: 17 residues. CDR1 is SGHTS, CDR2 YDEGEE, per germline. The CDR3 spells CASRRGQLVISGNTIYF. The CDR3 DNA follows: TGTGCCAGCAGGCGAGGACAGCTCGTAATCTCTGGAAACACCATATATTTT. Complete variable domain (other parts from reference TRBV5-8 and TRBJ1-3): EAGVTQSPTHLIKTRGQQATLRCSPISGHTSVYWYQQALGLGLQFLLWYDEGEERNRGNFPPRFSGRQFPNYSSELNVNALELEDSALYLCASRRGQLVISGNTIYFGEGSWLTVV.

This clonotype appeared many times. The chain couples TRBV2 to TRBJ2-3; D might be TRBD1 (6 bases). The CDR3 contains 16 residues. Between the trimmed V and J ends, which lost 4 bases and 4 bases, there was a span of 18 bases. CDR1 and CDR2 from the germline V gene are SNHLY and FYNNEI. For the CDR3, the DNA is TGTGCCAGCAGTGTAATCGTTAGGCAGGGGTCAGATACGCAGTATTTT. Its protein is CASSVIVRQGSDTQYF.

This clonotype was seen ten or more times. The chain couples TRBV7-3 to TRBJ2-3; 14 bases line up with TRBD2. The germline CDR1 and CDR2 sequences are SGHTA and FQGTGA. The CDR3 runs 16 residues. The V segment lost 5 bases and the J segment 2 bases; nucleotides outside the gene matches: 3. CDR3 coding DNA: TGTGCCAGCAGCCGGACTAGCGGGGGGTACACAGATACGCAGTATTTT. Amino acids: CASSRTSGGYTDTQYF.